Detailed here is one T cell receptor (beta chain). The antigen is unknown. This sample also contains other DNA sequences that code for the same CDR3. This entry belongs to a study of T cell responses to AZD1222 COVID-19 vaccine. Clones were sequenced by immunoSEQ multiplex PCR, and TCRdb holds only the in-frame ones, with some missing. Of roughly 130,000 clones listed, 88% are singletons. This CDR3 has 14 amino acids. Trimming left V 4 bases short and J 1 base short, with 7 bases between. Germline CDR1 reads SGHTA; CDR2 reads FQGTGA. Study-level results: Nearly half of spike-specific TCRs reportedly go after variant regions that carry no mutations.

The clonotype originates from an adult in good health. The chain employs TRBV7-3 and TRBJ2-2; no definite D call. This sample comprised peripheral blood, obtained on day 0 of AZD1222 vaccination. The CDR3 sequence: CASSSGQNTGELFF. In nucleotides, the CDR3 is TGTGCCAGCAGCTCGGGCCAGAACACCGGGGAGCTGTTTTTT. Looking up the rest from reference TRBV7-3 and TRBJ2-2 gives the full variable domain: GAGVSQTPSNKVTEKGKYVELRCDPISGHTALYWYRQSLGQGPEFLIYFQGTGAADDSGLPNDRFFAVRPEGSVSTLKIQRTERGDSAVYLCASSSGQNTGELFFGEGSRLTVL.